This entry is about one T cell receptor beta chain. What it binds is not known. The CDR3 has 14 amino acids. Germline loops: CDR1 SGHAT, CDR2 FQNNGV. V trimming: 5 bases; J trimming: 4 bases; junction bases outside the gene matches: 3. Source study methods: The authors used CDR3 differences across clinicopathological groups to build a distant-metastasis classifier for papillary thyroid cancer. Using MiXCR, TCRdb re-called clones from the PCR reads. TCRdb's processing, not the study's, gives the V and J calls here. The sample contains about 21,000 clones, around 29% of which appear only once. The record originates from a study of metastatic and nonmetastatic thyroid tumors. Study background: Malignant thyroid and benign thyroid patients provided blood and tumor or nodule tissue whose repertoires were compared. Study-wide results and limits: Across blood and tumor, TCR beta diversity in malignant thyroid tumors was reportedly significantly higher than in benign nodules.

All patients were untreated before thyroid surgery. The sample was blood. The receptor was derived from a female donor with papillary thyroid cancer or a benign thyroid nodule (not recorded which). Some clones in this sample may be carry-over from other donors' samples. The gene calls are TRBV11-2 and TRBJ2-1; 9 nucleotides match TRBD1. Here the CDR3 reads CASSLGTGYNEQFF. CDR3 nucleotide sequence: TGTGCCAGCAGCCTCGGGACAGGGTACAATGAGCAGTTCTTC.